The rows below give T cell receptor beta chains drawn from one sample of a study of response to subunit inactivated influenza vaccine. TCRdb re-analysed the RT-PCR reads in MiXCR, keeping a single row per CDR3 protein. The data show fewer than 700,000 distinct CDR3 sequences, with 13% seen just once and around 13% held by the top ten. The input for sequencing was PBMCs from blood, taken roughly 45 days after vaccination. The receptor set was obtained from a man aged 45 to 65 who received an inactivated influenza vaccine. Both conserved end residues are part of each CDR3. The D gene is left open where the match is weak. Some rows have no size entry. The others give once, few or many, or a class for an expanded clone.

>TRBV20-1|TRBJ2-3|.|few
TGCAGTGCTAGAGATCGGGGGAATTTCCATACGCAGTATTTT
CSARDRGNFHTQYF
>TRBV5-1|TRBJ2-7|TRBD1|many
TGCGCCAGCAGCTTGGTGGGGGACAGGAACGACGAGCAGTACTTC
CASSLVGDRNDEQYF
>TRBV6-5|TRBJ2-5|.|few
TGTGCCAGCAGTTTCGGGGGAGCCCACCAAGAGACCCAGTACTTC
CASSFGGAHQETQYF
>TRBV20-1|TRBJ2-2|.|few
TGCAGTGCTAGATCGACTGTGAACACCGGGGAGCTGTTTTTT
CSARSTVNTGELFF
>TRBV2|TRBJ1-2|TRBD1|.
TGTGCCAGCAGTGACGTTCGGACAGGGTACGGCTATGGCTACACCTTC
CASSDVRTGYGYGYTF
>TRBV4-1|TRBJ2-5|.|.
TGCGCCAGCAGCCAAAAAGGAGGTCCTGGGGAGACCCAGTACTTC
CASSQKGGPGETQYF
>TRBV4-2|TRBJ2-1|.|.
TGTGCCAGCAGCCAAGAAGGGGGGGGTCTGCAAGGGGAGCAGTTCTTC
CASSQEGGGLQGEQFF
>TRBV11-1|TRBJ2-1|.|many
TGTGCCAGCAGCTTAGGGGCAGGCGGTGAGCAGTTCTTC
CASSLGAGGEQFF
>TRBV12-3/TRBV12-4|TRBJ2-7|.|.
TGTGCCAGCAGTCAAATACCCTTCGAGCAGTACTTC
CASSQIPFEQYF
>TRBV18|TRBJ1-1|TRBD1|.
TGTGCCAGCTCATCCGGACAGGGACAACTCCAACCAGAAGCTTTCTTT
CASSSGQGQLQPEAFF